This T cell receptor (beta chain) is from a study of cytomegalovirus exposure and HLA in healthy donors. This PCR relied on a set of 60 Vbeta primers and 13 Jbeta primers. The method was immunoSEQ multiplex PCR; TCRdb's version includes in-frame clones alone and lacks a portion of them. The table records about 190,000 clones, around 86% of them present only once. Germline CDR1 and CDR2: MDHEN and SYDVKM. CDR3 length equals 13 residues. V lost 7 bases, J lost 4 bases, and 5 bases stayed unmatched. The chain recombines TRBV28 with TRBJ2-3; 7 nucleotides line up with TRBD2. This sequence was found in a man in his thirties or forties in good health and CMV-seronegative. What was sequenced was PBMCs. This chain's CDR3 is CASNLGRADTQYF. The CDR3 region has the DNA TGTGCCAGCAATTTGGGGAGGGCAGATACGCAGTATTTT. The whole variable domain, filled in from reference TRBV28 and TRBJ2-3, reads DVKVTQSSRYLVKRTGEKVFLECVQDMDHENMFWYRQDPGLGLRLIYFSYDVKMKEKGDIPEGYSVSREKKERFSLILESASTNQTSMYLCASNLGRADTQYFGPGTRLTVL.